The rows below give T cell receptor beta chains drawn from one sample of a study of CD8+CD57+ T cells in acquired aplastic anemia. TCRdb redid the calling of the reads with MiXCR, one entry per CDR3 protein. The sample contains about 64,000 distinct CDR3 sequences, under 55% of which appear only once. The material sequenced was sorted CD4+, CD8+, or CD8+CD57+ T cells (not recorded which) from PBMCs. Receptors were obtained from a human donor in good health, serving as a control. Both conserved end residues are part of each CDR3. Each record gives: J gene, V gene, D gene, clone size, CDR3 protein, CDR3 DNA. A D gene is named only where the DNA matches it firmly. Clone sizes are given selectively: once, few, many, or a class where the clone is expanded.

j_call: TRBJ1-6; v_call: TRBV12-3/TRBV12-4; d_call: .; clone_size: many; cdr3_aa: CASSSETQMVGSPLHF; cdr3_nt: TGTGCCAGCAGTTCCGAGACGCAGATGGTAGGTTCACCCCTCCACTTT
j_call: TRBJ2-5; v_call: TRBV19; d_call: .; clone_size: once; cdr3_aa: CASREKGGFGETQYF; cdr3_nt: TGTGCCAGTAGGGAGAAGGGGGGTTTCGGCGAGACCCAGTACTTC
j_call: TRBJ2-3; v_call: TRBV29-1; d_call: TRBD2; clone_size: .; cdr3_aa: CSVGLGSSTDTQYF; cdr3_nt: TGCAGCGTAGGACTAGGCTCTAGCACAGATACGCAGTATTTT
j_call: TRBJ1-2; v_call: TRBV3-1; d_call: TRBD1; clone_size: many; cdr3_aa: CASSHPGQGPPYGYTF; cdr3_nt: TGTGCCAGCAGCCACCCGGGACAGGGGCCCCCCTATGGCTACACCTTC
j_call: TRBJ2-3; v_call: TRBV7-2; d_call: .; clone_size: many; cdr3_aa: CASSLAGGTSDTQYF; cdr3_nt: TGTGCCAGCAGCTTAGCCGGCGGGACCTCAGATACGCAGTATTTT
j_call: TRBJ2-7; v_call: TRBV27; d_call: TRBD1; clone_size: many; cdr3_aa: CASSVTGTGSGGEQYF; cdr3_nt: TGTGCCAGCAGTGTTACCGGGACAGGCTCAGGGGGTGAGCAGTACTTC
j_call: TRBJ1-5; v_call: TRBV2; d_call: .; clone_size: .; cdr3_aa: CASTQSNNQPQHF; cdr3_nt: TGTGCCAGCACACAGTCCAACAATCAGCCCCAGCATTTT
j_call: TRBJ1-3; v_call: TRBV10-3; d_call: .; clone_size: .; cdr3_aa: CAISPKDSSGNTIYF; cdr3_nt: TGTGCCATCAGTCCCAAGGACAGCTCTGGAAACACCATATATTTT
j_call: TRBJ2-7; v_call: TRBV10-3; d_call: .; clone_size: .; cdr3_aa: CAISETRVREYF; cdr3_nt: TGTGCCATCAGTGAGACCCGGGTGAGAGAGTACTTC
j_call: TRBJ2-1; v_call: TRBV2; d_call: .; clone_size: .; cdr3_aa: CATSDSRGLNEQFF; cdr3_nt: TGTGCCACCAGTGATTCCAGGGGACTCAATGAGCAGTTCTTC
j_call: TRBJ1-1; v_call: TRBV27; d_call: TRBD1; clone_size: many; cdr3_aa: CASRTGATEAFF; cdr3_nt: TGTGCCAGCAGGACAGGGGCCACTGAAGCTTTCTTT
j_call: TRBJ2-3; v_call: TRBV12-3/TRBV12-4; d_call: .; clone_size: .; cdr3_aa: CASSLAGGGTDTQYF; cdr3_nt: TGTGCCAGCAGTTTAGCGGGGGGAGGCACAGATACGCAGTATTTT
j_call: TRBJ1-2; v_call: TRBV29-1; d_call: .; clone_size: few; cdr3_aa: CSVAQGSGYTF; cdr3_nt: TGCAGCGTTGCTCAGGGTAGCGGCTACACCTTC
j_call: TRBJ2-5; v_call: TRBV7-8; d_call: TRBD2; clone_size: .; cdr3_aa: CASSSGTSGGYQETQYF; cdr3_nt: TGTGCCAGCAGCTCCGGGACTAGCGGGGGTTACCAAGAGACCCAGTACTTC
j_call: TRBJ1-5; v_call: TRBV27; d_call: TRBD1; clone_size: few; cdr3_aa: CASSFTGVNQPQHF; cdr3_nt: TGTGCCAGCAGTTTCACAGGGGTCAATCAGCCCCAGCATTTT
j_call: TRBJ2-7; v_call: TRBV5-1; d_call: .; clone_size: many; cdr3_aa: CASSRDITYEQYF; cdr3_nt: TGCGCCAGCAGCCGGGACATTACCTACGAGCAGTACTTC
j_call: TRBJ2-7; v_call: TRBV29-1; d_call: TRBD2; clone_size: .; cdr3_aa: CSVGVLAGGRSYEQYF; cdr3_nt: TGCAGCGTTGGGGTGCTAGCGGGAGGGAGATCCTACGAGCAGTACTTC
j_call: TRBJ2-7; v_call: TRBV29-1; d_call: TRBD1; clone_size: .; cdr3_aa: CSVEGGTASYEQYF; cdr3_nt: TGCAGCGTTGAAGGGGGGACAGCTTCCTACGAGCAGTACTTC
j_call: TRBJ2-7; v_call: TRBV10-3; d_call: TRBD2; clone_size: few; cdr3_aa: CAISEPYSAGLRHYEQYF; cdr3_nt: TGTGCCATCAGTGAGCCGTATTCGGCGGGACTACGACACTACGAGCAGTACTTC
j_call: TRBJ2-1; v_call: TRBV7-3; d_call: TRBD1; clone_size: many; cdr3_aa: CASSYDRASYNEQFF; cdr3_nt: TGTGCCAGCAGTTATGACAGGGCCTCCTACAATGAGCAGTTCTTC
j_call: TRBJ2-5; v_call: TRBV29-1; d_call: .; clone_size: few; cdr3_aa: CSGSQSETQYF; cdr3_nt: TGCAGCGGGAGCCAGTCCGAGACCCAGTACTTC
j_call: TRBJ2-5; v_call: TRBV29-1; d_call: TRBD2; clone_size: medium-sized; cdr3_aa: CSGGGRGPGETQYF; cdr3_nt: TGCAGCGGGGGGGGTCGGGGACCAGGAGAGACCCAGTACTTC
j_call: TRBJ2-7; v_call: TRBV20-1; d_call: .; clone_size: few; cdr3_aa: CSAERGEDSYEQYF; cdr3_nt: TGCAGTGCCGAAAGAGGGGAGGACTCCTACGAGCAGTACTTC
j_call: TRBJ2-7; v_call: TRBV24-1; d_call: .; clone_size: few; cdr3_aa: CATSRERAYEQYF; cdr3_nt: TGTGCCACCAGCAGAGAGAGGGCCTACGAGCAGTACTTC
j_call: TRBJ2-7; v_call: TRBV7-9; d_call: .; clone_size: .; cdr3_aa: CASSRPGNEQYF; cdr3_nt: TGTGCCAGCAGCCGACCGGGGAACGAGCAGTACTTC
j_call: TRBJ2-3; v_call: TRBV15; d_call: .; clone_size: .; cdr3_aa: CATSNSDTDTQYF; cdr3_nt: TGTGCCACCAGTAATAGCGACACAGATACGCAGTATTTT
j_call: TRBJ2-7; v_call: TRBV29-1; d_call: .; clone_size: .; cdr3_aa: CSVESGRAYEQYF; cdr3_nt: TGCAGCGTTGAATCTGGCAGGGCCTACGAGCAGTACTTC
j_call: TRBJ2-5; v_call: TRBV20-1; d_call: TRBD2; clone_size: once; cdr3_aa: CSASEGGGAFETQYF; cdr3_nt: TGCAGTGCTAGTGAGGGCGGGGGGGCCTTTGAGACCCAGTACTTC
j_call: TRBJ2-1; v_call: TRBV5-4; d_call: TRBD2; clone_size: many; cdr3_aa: CASSLVAGGRIYNEQFF; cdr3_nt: TGTGCCAGCAGCTTGGTAGCGGGAGGTAGAATTTACAATGAGCAGTTCTTC
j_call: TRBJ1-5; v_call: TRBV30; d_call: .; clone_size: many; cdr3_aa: CAWGIGGWGNQPQHF; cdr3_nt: TGTGCCTGGGGAATTGGGGGATGGGGCAATCAGCCCCAGCATTTT
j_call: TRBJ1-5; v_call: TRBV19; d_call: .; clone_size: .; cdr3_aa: CASSTHYTGNQPQHF; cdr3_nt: TGTGCCAGTAGTACGCATTACACAGGGAATCAGCCCCAGCATTTT
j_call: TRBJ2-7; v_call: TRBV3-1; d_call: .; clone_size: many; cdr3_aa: CASSPSGRPYEQYF; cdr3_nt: TGTGCCAGCAGCCCCTCCGGGAGACCCTACGAGCAGTACTTC
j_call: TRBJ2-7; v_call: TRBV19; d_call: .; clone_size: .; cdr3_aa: CASSILDSSYEQYF; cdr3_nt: TGTGCCAGTAGTATACTGGACAGTTCCTACGAGCAGTACTTC
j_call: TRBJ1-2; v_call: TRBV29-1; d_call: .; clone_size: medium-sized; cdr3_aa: CSVEPGRGVGTGYTF; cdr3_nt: TGCAGCGTTGAACCGGGACGGGGGGTGGGAACGGGCTACACCTTC
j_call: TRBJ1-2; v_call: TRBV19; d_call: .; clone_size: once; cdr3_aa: CASSFDRGFYGYTF; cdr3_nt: TGTGCCAGTAGTTTCGACCGAGGCTTCTATGGCTACACCTTC
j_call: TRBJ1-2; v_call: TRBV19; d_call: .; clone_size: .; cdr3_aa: CASSPTGVGGYTF; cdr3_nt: TGTGCCAGTAGTCCGACCGGGGTGGGTGGCTACACCTTC
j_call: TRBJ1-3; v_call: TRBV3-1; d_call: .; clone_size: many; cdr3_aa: CASSQVVAGNTIYF; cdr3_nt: TGTGCCAGCAGCCAAGTCGTCGCTGGAAACACCATATATTTT
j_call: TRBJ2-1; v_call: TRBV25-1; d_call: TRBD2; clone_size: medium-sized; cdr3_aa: CASSATLGTSGSTFNEQFF; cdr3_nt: TGTGCCAGCAGTGCAACATTGGGGACTAGCGGGAGCACCTTCAATGAGCAGTTCTTC
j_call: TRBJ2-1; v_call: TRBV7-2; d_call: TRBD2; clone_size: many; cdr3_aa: CASRTAFGTSVYNEQFF; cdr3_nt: TGTGCCAGCAGGACCGCGTTCGGGACTAGCGTTTACAATGAGCAGTTCTTC
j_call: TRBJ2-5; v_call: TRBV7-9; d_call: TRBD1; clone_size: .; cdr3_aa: CASTITGQGETQYF; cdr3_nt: TGTGCCAGCACGATCACCGGACAGGGTGAGACCCAGTACTTC
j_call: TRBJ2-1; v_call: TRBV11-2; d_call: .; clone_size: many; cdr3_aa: CASSLGIGGGGANEQFF; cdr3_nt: TGTGCCAGCAGCTTAGGAATAGGGGGCGGCGGGGCCAATGAGCAGTTCTTC
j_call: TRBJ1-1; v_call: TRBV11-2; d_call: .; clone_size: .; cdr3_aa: CASSLEYGRDTEAFF; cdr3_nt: TGTGCCAGCAGCTTAGAGTACGGGCGCGACACTGAAGCTTTCTTT
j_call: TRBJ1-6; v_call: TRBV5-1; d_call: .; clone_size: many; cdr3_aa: CASSATWGSGGNSSLHF; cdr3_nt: TGCGCCAGCAGCGCCACATGGGGTTCGGGCGGTAATTCATCCCTCCACTTT
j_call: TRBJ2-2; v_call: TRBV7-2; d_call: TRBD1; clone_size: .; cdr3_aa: CASSYGQGNTGELFF; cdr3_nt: TGTGCCAGCAGCTACGGACAGGGGAACACCGGGGAGCTGTTTTTT
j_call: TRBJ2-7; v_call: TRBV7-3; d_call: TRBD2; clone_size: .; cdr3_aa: CASSYGTSGRNYEQYF; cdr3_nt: TGTGCCAGCAGTTACGGGACTAGCGGGAGAAACTACGAGCAGTACTTC
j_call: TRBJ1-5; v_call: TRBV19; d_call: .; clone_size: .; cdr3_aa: CAGSMDSLNQPLHF; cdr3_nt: TGTGCCGGTAGTATGGACAGCCTCAATCAGCCCCTGCATTTT
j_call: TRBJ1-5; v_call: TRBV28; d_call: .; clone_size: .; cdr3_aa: CASREQVGDQPQHF; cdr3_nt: TGTGCCAGCAGGGAACAGGTGGGTGATCAGCCCCAGCATTTT
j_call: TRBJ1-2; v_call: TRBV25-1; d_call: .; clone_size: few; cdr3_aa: CTSSAPLFGYTF; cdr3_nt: TGTACTAGCAGTGCTCCCCTTTTTGGCTACACCTTC
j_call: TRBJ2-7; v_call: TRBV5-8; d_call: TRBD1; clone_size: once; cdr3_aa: CASSGSPGQTYEQYF; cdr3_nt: TGTGCCAGCAGCGGAAGTCCGGGACAGACCTACGAGCAGTACTTC
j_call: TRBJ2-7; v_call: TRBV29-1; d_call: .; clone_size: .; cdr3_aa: CSVSYAYTTYEQYF; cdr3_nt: TGCAGCGTTAGTTATGCGTACACGACCTACGAGCAGTACTTC